Sequencing of this TCR beta chain was carried out in a study of cytomegalovirus exposure and HLA in healthy donors. V lost 3 bases to trimming and J lost 9 bases, with 19 bases between them. The CDR3 has 14 residues. From germline, CDR1 is SGHRS and CDR2 YFSETQ. The PCR employed 60 Vbeta primers together with 13 Jbeta primers. Data came from immunoSEQ multiplex PCR; TCRdb stores just in-frame clones and leaves some out. Counted here are approximately 160,000 clones, around 75% occurring once; the ten biggest clones make up 4.9%. Sequencing was performed on PBMCs. This TCR came from a male donor in good health and CMV-seronegative. The rearrangement uses TRBV5-1 and TRBJ2-7, with D perhaps matching TRBD1 (6 bases). The CDR3 DNA reads TGCGCCAGCAGCTGGGGGCAGCCGAGTCCCGGGCAGTACTTC. Translation: CASSWGQPSPGQYF. Using reference TRBV5-1 and TRBJ2-7 for the parts outside the CDR3, the full variable domain is KAGVTQTPRYLIKTRGQQVTLSCSPISGHRSVSWYQQTPGQGLQFLFEYFSETQRNKGNFPGRFSGRQFSNSRSEMNVSTLELGDSALYLCASSWGQPSPGQYFGPGTRLTVT.